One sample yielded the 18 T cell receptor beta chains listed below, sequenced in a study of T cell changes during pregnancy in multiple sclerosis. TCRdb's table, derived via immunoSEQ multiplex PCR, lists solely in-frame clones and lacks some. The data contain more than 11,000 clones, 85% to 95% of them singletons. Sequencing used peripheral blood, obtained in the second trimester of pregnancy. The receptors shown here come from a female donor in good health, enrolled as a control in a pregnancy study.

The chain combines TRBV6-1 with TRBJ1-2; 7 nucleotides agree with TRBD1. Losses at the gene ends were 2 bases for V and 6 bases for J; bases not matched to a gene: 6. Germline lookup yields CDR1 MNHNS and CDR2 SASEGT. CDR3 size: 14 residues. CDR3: CASSERGDRDGYTF. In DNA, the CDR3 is TGTGCCAGCAGTGAAAGGGGCGACAGGGATGGCTACACCTTC.

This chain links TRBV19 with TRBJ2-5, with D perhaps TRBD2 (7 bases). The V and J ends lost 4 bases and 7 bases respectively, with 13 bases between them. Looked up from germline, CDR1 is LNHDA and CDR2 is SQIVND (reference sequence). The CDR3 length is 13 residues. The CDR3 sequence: CASSTGLGGTQYF. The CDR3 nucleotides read TGTGCCAGTAGTACAGGACTAGGGGGGACCCAGTACTTC.

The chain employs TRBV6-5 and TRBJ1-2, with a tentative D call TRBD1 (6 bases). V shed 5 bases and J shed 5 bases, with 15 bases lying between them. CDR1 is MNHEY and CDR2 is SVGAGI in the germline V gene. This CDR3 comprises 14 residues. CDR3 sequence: CASSEQGGGYGYTF. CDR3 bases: TGTGCCAGCAGTGAACAAGGGGGGGGGTATGGCTACACCTTC.

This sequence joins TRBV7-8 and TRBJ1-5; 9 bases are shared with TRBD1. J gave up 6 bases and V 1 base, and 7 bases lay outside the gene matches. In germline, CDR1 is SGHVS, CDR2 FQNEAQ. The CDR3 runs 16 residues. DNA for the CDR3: TGTGCCAGCAGCTTAGGCCCCCGGGACAGGGCTCAGCCCCAGCATTTT. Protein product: CASSLGPRDRAQPQHF.

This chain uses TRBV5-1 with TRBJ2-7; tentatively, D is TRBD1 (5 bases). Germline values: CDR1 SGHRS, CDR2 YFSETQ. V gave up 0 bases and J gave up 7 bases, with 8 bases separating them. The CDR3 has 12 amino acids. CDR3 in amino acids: CASSLAGLEQYF. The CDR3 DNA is TGCGCCAGCAGCTTGGCAGGGTTAGAGCAGTACTTC. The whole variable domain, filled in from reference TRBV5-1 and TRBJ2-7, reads KAGVTQTPRYLIKTRGQQVTLSCSPISGHRSVSWYQQTPGQGLQFLFEYFSETQRNKGNFPGRFSGRQFSNSRSEMNVSTLELGDSALYLCASSLAGLEQYFGPGTRLTVT.

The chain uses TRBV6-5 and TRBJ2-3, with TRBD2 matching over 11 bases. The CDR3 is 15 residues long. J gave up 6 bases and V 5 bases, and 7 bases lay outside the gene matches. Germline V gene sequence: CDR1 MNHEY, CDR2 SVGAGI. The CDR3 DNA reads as TGTGCCAGCAGTCCCCTAGCGGGAGGTTGGGATACGCAGTATTTT. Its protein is CASSPLAGGWDTQYF.

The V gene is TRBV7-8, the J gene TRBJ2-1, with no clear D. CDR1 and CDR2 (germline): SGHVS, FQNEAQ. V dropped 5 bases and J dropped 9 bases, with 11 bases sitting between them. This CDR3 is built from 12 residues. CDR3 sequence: CASSISNSEQFF. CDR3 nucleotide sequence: TGTGCCAGCAGCATTTCGAACAGTGAGCAGTTCTTC.

The CDR3 bases are TGTGCCAGCAGTGAGGCGGCCGGCTCTGGAAACACCATATATTTT. This sequence encodes CASSEAAGSGNTIYF. V usage is TRBV2 and J usage is TRBJ1-3, with unresolved D. Between the trimmed V and J ends, which lost 3 bases and 0 bases, there was a span of 9 bases. Looked up from germline, CDR1 is SNHLY and CDR2 is FYNNEI. The CDR3 has 15 amino acids. The variable domain in full, completed from reference TRBV2 and TRBJ1-3, reads EPEVTQTPSHQVTQMGQEVILRCVPISNHLYFYWYRQILGQKVEFLVSFYNNEISEKSEIFDDQFSVERPDGSNFTLKIRSTKLEDSAMYFCASSEAAGSGNTIYFGEGSWLTVV.

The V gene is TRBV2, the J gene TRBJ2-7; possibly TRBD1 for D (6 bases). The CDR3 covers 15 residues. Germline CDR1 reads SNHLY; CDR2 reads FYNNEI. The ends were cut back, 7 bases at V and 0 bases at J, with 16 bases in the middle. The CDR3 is CASMRTALSSYEQYF. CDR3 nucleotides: TGTGCCAGCATGAGGACAGCGCTTAGCTCCTACGAGCAGTACTTC.

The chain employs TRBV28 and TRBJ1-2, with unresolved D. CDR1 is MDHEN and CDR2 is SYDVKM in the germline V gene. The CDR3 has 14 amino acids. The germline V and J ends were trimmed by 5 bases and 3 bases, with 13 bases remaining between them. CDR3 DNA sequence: TGTGCCAGCAGTCCAGGCCAGCTCCACTATGGCTACACCTTC. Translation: CASSPGQLHYGYTF.

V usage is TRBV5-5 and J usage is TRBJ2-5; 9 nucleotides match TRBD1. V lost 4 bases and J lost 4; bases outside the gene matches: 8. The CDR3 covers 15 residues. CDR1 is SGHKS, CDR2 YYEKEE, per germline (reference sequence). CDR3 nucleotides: TGTGCCAGCAGCGTCTGGGACAGGGAACGAGAGACCCAGTACTTC. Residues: CASSVWDRERETQYF.

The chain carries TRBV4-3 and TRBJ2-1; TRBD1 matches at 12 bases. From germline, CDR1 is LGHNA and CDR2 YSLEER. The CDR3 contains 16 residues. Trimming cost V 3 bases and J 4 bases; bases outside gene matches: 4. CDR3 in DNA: TGCGCCAGCAGCCAGAAGGGACAGGGGGCTTACAATGAGCAGTTCTTC. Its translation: CASSQKGQGAYNEQFF.

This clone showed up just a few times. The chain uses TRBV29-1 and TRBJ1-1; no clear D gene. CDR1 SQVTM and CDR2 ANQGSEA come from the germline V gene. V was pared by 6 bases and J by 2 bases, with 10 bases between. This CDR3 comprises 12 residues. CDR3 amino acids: CSVGRPNTEAFF. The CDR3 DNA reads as TGCAGCGTCGGGAGACCTAACACTGAAGCTTTCTTT.

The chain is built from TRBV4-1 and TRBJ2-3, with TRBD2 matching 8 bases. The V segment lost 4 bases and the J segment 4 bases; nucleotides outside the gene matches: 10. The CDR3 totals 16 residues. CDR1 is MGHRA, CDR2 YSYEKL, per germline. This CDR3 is CASSPNLAGLADTQYF. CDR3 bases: TGCGCCAGCAGCCCTAACTTAGCGGGGCTGGCAGATACGCAGTATTTT.

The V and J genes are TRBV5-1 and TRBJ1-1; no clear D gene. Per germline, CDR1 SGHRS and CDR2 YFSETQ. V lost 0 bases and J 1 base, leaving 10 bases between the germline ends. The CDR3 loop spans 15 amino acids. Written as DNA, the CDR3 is TGCGCCAGCAGCTTGGCCGAAACACCGAACACTGAAGCTTTCTTT. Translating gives CASSLAETPNTEAFF. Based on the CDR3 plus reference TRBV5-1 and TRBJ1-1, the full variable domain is KAGVTQTPRYLIKTRGQQVTLSCSPISGHRSVSWYQQTPGQGLQFLFEYFSETQRNKGNFPGRFSGRQFSNSRSEMNVSTLELGDSALYLCASSLAETPNTEAFFGQGTRLTVV.

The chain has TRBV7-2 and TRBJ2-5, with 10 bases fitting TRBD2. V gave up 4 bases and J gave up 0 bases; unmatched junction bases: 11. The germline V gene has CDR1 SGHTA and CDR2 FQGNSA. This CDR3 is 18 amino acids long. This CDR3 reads CASSSRTSGPLYQETQYF. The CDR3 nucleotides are TGTGCCAGCAGCTCTCGGACTAGCGGCCCCCTGTACCAAGAGACCCAGTACTTC.

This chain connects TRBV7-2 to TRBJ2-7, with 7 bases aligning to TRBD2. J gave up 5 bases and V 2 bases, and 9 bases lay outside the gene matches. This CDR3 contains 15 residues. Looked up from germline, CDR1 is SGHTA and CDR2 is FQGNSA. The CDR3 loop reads CASSLISGRAHEQYF. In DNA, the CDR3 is TGTGCCAGCAGCTTAATAAGTGGGAGGGCCCACGAGCAGTACTTC.

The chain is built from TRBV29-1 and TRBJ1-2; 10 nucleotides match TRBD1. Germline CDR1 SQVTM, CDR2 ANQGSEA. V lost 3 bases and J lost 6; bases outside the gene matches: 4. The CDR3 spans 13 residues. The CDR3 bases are TGCAGCGTTGAGCCCGGGACAGGGGATGGCTACACCTTC. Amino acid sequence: CSVEPGTGDGYTF.